The 10 T cell receptor beta chains reported below all come from one sample, sequenced in a study of CD8 T cells in Susac syndrome. An input of roughly 0.5 to 1 ug of RNA was subjected to reverse transcription using random hexamers. Via MiXCR, TCRdb re-called the immunoSEQ multiplex PCR reads, giving one row per CDR3 protein. Of roughly 200,000 distinct CDR3 sequences in the sample, around 96% were seen once. Specimen: CD8+ T cells from PBMCs. All receptors come from a human donor with multiple sclerosis.

The chain links TRBV29-1 to TRBJ1-1; a weak D match, TRBD1 (5 bases). The CDR3 consists of 13 residues. V gave up 2 bases and J gave up 3 bases, with 10 bases separating them. Germline CDR1 SQVTM, CDR2 ANQGSEA. CDR3 in amino acids: CSVESQGHTEAFF. The CDR3 DNA reads TGCAGCGTTGAATCTCAGGGTCACACTGAAGCTTTCTTT.

This clonotype was picked up a small number of times. The chain links TRBV28 to TRBJ2-7; D not certain. The V gene's germline CDR1 is MDHEN and CDR2 SYDVKM. This CDR3 has 12 amino acids. Trimming removed 5 bases from V and 2 bases from J, with 7 bases in between. CDR3 region: CASSTNAYEQYF. DNA for the CDR3: TGTGCCAGCAGTACGAATGCCTACGAGCAGTACTTC.

This chain joins TRBV27 and TRBJ1-2, with D possibly TRBD1 on 6 matching bases. The V gene lost 6 bases and the J gene lost 3 bases, with 11 bases spanning the gap. The length of the CDR3 is 13 residues. Germline V gene sequence: CDR1 MNHEY, CDR2 SMNVEV (reference sequence). Here the CDR3 reads CASRLDSDYGYTF. CDR3 DNA: TGTGCCAGCAGGTTGGACAGCGACTATGGCTACACCTTC.

This chain uses TRBV6-2 or TRBV6-3 with TRBJ2-1; D call uncertain. The CDR3 length is 15 residues. Germline V CDR1 and CDR2: MNHEY, SVGEGT. The germline V and J ends were trimmed by 3 bases and 2 bases, with 11 bases remaining between them. The CDR3 bases are TGTGCCAGCAGTTATACACCCCACCCCTACAATGAGCAGTTCTTC. Translated, it gives CASSYTPHPYNEQFF.

The V gene is TRBV25-1, the J gene TRBJ2-3; TRBD2 matches at 7 bases. Germline CDR1 and CDR2: MGHDK and SYGVNS. After removal of 2 bases from V and 3 bases from J, the junction contained 5 bases not matched to a gene. This CDR3 contains 15 residues. The CDR3 protein is CASSEGDYPTDTQYF. DNA for the CDR3: TGTGCCAGCAGTGAAGGGGACTACCCGACAGATACGCAGTATTTT.

In this sample, this clonotype turned up once. V usage is TRBV7-8 and J usage is TRBJ1-5, with 9 positions matching TRBD1. The CDR3 has 17 residues. CDR1 and CDR2 (germline): SGHVS, FQNEAQ. V gave up 5 bases and J gave up 0 bases; unmatched junction bases: 8. DNA for the CDR3: TGTGCCAGCAGCCAGACAGGGGGGACTAATAGCAATCAGCCCCAGCATTTT. Its translation: CASSQTGGTNSNQPQHF.

The V and J genes are TRBV7-3 and TRBJ2-1; TRBD2 might be the D (6 bases). The CDR3 is 15 residues long. The V gene lost 6 bases and the J gene lost 5 bases, with 17 bases spanning the gap. Germline assignment: CDR1 SGHTA and CDR2 FQGTGA. The CDR3 DNA follows: TGTGCCAGCAGGGACCTAGCGCAATGGGACAATGAGCAGTTCTTC. It encodes CASRDLAQWDNEQFF.

The genes are TRBV28 and TRBJ2-7, with 9 bases identical to TRBD1. The CDR3 totals 13 residues. Germline CDR1 is MDHEN and CDR2 is SYDVKM. V was pared by 6 bases and J by 3 bases, with 3 bases of the junction left unmatched. The CDR3 bases are TGTGCCAGCAGGACGACAGGGGGCTACGAGCAGTACTTC. Translating it yields CASRTTGGYEQYF.

In its sample, this clonotype was seen once. A junction end diverges from the germline sequence, so it may reflect a read error. The chain uses TRBV13 and TRBJ1-3; no definite D call. The CDR3 spans 14 residues. CDR1 PRHDT and CDR2 FYEKMQ come from the germline V gene (reference sequence). In DNA form, the CDR3 reads TGTGCCAGCAGCGTAGGAGGCTCTGGAAACACCATATATTTT. As protein: CASSVGGSGNTIYF.

This clonotype showed up just a few times. The chain employs TRBV5-4 and TRBJ2-7, with no clear D. Germline V gene data show CDR1 as SGHNT and CDR2 as YYREEE (reference sequence). Trimming took off 0 bases at V and 2 bases at J, with 6 bases between the two ends. The CDR3 has 13 residues. The CDR3 region is CASSLEVAYEQYF. The CDR3 coding sequence is TGTGCCAGCAGCTTGGAAGTAGCCTACGAGCAGTACTTC.